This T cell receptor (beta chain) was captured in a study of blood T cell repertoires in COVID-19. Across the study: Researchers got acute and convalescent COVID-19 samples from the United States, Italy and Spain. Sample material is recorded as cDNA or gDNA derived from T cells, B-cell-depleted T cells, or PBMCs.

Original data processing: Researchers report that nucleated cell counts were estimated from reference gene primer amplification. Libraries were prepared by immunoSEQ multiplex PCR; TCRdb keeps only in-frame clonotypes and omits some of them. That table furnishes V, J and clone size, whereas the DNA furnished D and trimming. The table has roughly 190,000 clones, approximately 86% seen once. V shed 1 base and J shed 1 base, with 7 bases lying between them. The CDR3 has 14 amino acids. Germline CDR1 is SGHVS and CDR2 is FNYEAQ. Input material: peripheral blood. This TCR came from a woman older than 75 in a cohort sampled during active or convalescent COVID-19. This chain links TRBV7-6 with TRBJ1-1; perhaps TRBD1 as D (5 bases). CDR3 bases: TGTGCCAGCAGCTTAGGGCAGGGGAACACTGAAGCTTTCTTT. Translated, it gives CASSLGQGNTEAFF.